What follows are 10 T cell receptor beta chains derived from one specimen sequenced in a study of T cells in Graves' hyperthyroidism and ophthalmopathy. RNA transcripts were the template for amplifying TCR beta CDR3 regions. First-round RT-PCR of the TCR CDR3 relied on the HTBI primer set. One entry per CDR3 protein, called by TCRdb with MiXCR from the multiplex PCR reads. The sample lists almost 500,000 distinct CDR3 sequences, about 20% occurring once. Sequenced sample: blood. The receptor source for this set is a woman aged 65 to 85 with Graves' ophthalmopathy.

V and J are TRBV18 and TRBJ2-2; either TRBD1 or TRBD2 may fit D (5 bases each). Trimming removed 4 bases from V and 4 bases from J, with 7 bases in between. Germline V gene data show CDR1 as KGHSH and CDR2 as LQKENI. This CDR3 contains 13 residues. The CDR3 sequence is CASSRDPTGELFF. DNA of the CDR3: TGTGCCAGCTCACGGGACCCCACCGGGGAGCTGTTTTTT. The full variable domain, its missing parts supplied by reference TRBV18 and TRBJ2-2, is NAGVMQNPRHLVRRRGQEARLRCSPMKGHSHVYWYRQLPEEGLKFMVYLQKENIIDESGMPKERFSAEFPKEGPSILRIQQVVRGDSAAYFCASSRDPTGELFFGEGSRLTVL.

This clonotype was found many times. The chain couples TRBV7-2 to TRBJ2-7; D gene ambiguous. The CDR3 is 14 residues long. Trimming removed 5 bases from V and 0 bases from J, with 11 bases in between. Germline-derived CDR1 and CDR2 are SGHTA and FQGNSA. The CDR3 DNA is TGTGCCAGCAGCCCGGACCGGAGCTCCTACGAGCAGTACTTC. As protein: CASSPDRSSYEQYF.

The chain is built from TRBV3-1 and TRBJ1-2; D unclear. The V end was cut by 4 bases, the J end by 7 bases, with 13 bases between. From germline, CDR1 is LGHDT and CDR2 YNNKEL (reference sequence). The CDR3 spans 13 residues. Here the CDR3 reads CASSPTGRLGYTF. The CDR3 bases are TGTGCCAGCAGCCCCACGGGTAGACTTGGCTACACCTTC.

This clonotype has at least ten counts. CDR3 sequence (DNA): TGTGCCAGCAGTGAAGAACTAGGTCGCACAGATACGCAGTATTTT. It yields the protein CASSEELGRTDTQYF. The chain recombines TRBV2 with TRBJ2-3, with D tentatively TRBD2 (5 bases). Germline values: CDR1 SNHLY, CDR2 FYNNEI. Trimming pared 1 base from V and 1 base from J, leaving 9 bases between. CDR3 size: 15 residues. Variable domain in full (rest from reference TRBV2 and TRBJ2-3): EPEVTQTPSHQVTQMGQEVILRCVPISNHLYFYWYRQILGQKVEFLVSFYNNEISEKSEIFDDQFSVERPDGSNFTLKIRSTKLEDSAMYFCASSEELGRTDTQYFGPGTRLTVL.

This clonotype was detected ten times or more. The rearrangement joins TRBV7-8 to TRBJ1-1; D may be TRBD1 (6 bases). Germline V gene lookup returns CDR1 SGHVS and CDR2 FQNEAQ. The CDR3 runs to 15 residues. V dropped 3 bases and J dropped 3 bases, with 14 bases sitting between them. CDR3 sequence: CASSFGWTAYTEAFF. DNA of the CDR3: TGTGCCAGCAGCTTCGGTTGGACAGCCTACACTGAAGCTTTCTTT. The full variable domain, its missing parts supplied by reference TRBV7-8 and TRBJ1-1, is GAGVSQSPRYKVAKRGQDVALRCDPISGHVSLFWYQQALGQGPEFLTYFQNEAQLDKSGLPSDRFFAERPEGSVSTLKIQRTQQEDSAVYLCASSFGWTAYTEAFFGQGTRLTVV.

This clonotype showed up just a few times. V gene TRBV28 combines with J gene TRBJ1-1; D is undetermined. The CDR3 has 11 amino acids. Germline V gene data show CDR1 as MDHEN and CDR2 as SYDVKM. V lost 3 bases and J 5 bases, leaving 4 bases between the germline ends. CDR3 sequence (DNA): TGTGCCAGCAGTTTGTGGACTGAAGCTTTCTTT. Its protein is CASSLWTEAFF.

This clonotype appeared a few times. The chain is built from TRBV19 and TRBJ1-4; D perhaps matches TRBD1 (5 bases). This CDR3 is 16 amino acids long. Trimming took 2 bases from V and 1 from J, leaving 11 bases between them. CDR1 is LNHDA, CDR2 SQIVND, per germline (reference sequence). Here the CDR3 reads CASSISQGGTNEKLFF. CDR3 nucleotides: TGTGCCAGTAGTATATCGCAGGGCGGAACTAATGAAAAACTGTTTTTT. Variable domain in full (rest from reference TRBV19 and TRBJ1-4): DGGITQSPKYLFRKEGQNVTLSCEQNLNHDAMYWYRQDPGQGLRLIYYSQIVNDFQKGDIAEGYSVSREKKESFPLTVTSAQKNPTAFYLCASSISQGGTNEKLFFGSGTQLSVL.

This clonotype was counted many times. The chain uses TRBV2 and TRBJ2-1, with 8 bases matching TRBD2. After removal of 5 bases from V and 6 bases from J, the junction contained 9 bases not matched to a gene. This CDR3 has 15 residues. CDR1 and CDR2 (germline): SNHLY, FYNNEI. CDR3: CASSPPSGLSNEQFF. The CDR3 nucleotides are TGTGCCAGCAGTCCCCCTAGCGGGCTGTCCAATGAGCAGTTCTTC.

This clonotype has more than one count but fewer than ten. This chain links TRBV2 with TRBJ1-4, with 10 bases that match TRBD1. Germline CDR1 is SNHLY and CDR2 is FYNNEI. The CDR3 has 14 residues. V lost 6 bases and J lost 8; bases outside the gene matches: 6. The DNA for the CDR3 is TGTGCCAGCAGCCGGACAGGGGGAGACGAAAAACTGTTTTTT. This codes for CASSRTGGDEKLFF.

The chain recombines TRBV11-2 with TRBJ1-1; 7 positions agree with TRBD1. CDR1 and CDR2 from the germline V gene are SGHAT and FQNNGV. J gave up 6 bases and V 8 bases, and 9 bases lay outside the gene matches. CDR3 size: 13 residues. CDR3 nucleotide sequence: TGTGCCAGCGGCCACAGGGGAAGGTCTGAAGCTTTCTTT. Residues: CASGHRGRSEAFF.